This T cell receptor beta chain was identified during a study of cytomegalovirus exposure and HLA in healthy donors. The germline CDR1 and CDR2 sequences are SQVTM and ANQGSEA. There are 20 residues in the CDR3. V lost 7 bases to trimming and J lost 0 bases; unmatched junction nucleotides: 17. The primer mix had 60 Vbeta and 13 Jbeta primers. Measured with immunoSEQ multiplex PCR; TCRdb has only the in-frame clones, and not every one. The profile covers more than 100,000 clones, with 75% to 90% appearing a single time and roughly 9.2% taken by the ten largest. Material: PBMCs. V gene TRBV29-1 combines with J gene TRBJ1-6; TRBD1 aligns across 11 bases. The sequence derives from a female donor in good health and CMV-seropositive. The DNA for the CDR3 is TGCAGCGCCCCCCGCCATCGGACAGGGGGCGCATTCTCCTATAATTCACCCCTCCACTTT. It encodes CSAPRHRTGGAFSYNSPLHF.